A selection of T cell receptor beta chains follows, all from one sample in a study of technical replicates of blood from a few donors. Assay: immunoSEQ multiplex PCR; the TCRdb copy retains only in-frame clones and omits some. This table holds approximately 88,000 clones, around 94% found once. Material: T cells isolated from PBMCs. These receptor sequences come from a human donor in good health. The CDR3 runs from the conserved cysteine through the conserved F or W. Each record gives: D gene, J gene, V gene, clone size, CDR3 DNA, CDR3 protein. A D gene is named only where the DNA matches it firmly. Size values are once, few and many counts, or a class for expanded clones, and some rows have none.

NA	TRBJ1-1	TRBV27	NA	TGTGCCAGCAGTTTATCGTCAGGGCCGAACACTGAAGCTTTCTTT	CASSLSSGPNTEAFF
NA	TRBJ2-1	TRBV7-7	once	TGTGCTAGCAGCGCTACAGGGAGCTCCTACAATGAGCAGTTCTTC	CASSATGSSYNEQFF
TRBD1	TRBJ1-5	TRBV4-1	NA	TGCGCCAGCAGCCAAGACGACAGGGTGGATCAGCCCCAGCATTTT	CASSQDDRVDQPQHF
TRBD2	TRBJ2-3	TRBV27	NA	TGTGCCAGCAGTTTCGGGACTAGCGGGGCAGATACGCAGTATTTT	CASSFGTSGADTQYF
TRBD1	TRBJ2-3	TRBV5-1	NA	TGCGCCAGCCGCTACTGGGCCTTACAGGGGGCGAGGACAGATACGCAGTATTTT	CASRYWALQGARTDTQYF
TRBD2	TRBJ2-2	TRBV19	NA	TGTGCCAGTAGTTCGGTAGCGGGGGGCACCGGGGAGCTGTTTTTT	CASSSVAGGTGELFF
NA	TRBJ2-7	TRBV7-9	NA	TGTGCCAGCAGCTTAGGCGCAGGGGACGAGCAGTACTTC	CASSLGAGDEQYF
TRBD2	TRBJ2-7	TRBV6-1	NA	TGTGCCAGCAGTGAAGCCCGACTAGCGGGAGGGTACCACTCCTACGAGCAGTACTTC	CASSEARLAGGYHSYEQYF
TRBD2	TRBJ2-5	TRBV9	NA	TGTGCCAGCAGCGACAATAGCGGGGGGGGAGAGACCCAGTACTTC	CASSDNSGGGETQYF
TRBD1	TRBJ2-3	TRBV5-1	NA	TGCGCCAGCAGCAAACCGGACAGGGCAGGCACAGATACGCAGTATTTT	CASSKPDRAGTDTQYF
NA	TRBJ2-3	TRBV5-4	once	TGTGCCAGCAGCCCGACGGCCCAGGCGACAGATACGCAGTATTTT	CASSPTAQATDTQYF
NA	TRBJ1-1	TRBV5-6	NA	TGTGCCAGCAGCTTCCAGGGGATCTTGGTAACTGAAGCTTTCTTT	CASSFQGILVTEAFF
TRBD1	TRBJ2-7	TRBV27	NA	TGTGCCAGCAGTTTATCCCGACAGGGGAGCTACGAGCAGTACTTC	CASSLSRQGSYEQYF
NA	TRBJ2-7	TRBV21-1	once	TGTGCCAGCAGCAAAGTCGGTGGAAAGGGGGAGGGGAACTACGAGCAGTACTTC	CASSKVGGKGEGNYEQYF
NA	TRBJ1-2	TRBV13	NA	TGTGCCAGCAGCTTCGAGGCAGCCCATGGCTACACCTTC	CASSFEAAHGYTF
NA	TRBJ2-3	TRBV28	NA	TGTGCCAGCAGTTTACTTTCCGGGAGCACAGATACGCAGTATTTT	CASSLLSGSTDTQYF
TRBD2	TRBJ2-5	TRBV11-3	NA	TGTGCCAGCAGCAAGGGGCGACTAGCTAAAGAGACCCAGTACTTC	CASSKGRLAKETQYF
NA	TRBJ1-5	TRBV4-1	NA	TGCGCCAGCAGCCAATCTATGTTGAGAGGAGGACCCAGCAATCAGCCCCAGCATTTT	CASSQSMLRGGPSNQPQHF
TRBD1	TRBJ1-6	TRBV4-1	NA	TGCGCCAGCAGCCAGGGGGACAGGAGCGGTTCACCCCTCCACTTT	CASSQGDRSGSPLHF
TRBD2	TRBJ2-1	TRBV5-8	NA	TGTGCCAGCAGCTTGATACGTAAAGTTAGCGGGAGCGTAAGCTACAATGAGCAGTTCTTC	CASSLIRKVSGSVSYNEQFF
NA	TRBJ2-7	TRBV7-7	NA	TGTGCCAGCAGCTTGGGGACTGAATACGAGCAGTACTTC	CASSLGTEYEQYF
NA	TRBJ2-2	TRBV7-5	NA	TGTGTCAGAAGCTTACCGCCCGGGACAGCCTCCACCGGGGAGCTGTTTTTT	CVRSLPPGTASTGELFF
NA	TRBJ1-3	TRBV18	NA	TGTGCCAGCTCACCCGGCACCCAGGGATTCTCTGGAAACACCATATATTTT	CASSPGTQGFSGNTIYF
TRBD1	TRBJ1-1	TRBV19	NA	TGTGCCAGTTTTAGGACAGGGGGATTCACTGAAGCTTTCTTT	CASFRTGGFTEAFF
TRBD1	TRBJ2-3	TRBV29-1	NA	TGCAGCGCCCTGGACAGGGGGCTCGGAGATACGCAGTATTTT	CSALDRGLGDTQYF
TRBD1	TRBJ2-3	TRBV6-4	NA	TGTGCCAGCAGTCCCTACGGACAGGGGGCTGATACGCAGTATTTT	CASSPYGQGADTQYF
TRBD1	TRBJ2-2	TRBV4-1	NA	TGCGCCAGCAGCCAAGACGGACAGGGGGCCGGGGAGCTGTTTTTT	CASSQDGQGAGELFF
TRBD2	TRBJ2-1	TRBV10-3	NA	TGTGCCACCACAGTTGGCGGGAGCAATGAGCAGTTCTTC	CATTVGGSNEQFF
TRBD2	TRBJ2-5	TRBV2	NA	TGTGCCAGCGGCGGGAGCCAAGAGACCCAGTACTTC	CASGGSQETQYF
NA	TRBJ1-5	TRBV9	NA	TGTGCCAGCAGCCCTAGCGGGGCGGGTAGCAATCAGCCCCAGCATTTT	CASSPSGAGSNQPQHF
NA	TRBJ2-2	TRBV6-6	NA	TGTGCCAGCAGCCCCTCTCACACCGGGGAGCTGTTTTTT	CASSPSHTGELFF
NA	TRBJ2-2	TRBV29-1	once	TGCAGCACAGGGTGGGTCACCGGGGAGCTGTTTTTT	CSTGWVTGELFF
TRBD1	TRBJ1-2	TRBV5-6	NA	TGTGCCAGCAGCAGGGCCGGGACAGGGAGGAATGGCTACACCTTC	CASSRAGTGRNGYTF
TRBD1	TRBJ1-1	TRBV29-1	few	TGCAGCGTTGTAACAGGGGGCCGATCTGCTTTCTTT	CSVVTGGRSAFF
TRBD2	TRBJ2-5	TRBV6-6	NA	TGTGCCAGCAGTCCCACAGGAGCGGGGGGTGGGGAGACCCAGTACTTC	CASSPTGAGGGETQYF
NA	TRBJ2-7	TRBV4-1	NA	TGCGCCAGCAGCGAGGAAGCCCCCACAGGGGAGCAGTACTTC	CASSEEAPTGEQYF
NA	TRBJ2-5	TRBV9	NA	TGTGCCAGCAGCGTAGGGGCAGCCTTACAAGAGACCCAGTACTTC	CASSVGAALQETQYF
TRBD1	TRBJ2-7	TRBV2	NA	TGTGCCAGCAGGGGGGACAGGGGCTCCTACGAGCAGTACTTC	CASRGDRGSYEQYF
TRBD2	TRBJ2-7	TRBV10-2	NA	TGCGCCAGCAGTGATATGGGACTAGCGGGAGGCGAGCAGTACTTC	CASSDMGLAGGEQYF
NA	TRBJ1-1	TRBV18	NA	TGTGCCAGCTCACTACTCCTTACAGGTGACACTGAAGCTTTCTTT	CASSLLLTGDTEAFF
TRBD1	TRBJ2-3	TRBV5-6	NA	TGTGCCAGCAGTTACGGACAGGGGGCAGATACGCAGTATTTT	CASSYGQGADTQYF
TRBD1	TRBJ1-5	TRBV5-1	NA	TGCGCCAGCAGCCTCACCGGACAGGGCCAGCCCCAGCATTTT	CASSLTGQGQPQHF
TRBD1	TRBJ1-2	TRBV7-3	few	TGTGCCAGCAGCACACAGGGGGCTCCCTATGGCTACACCTTC	CASSTQGAPYGYTF
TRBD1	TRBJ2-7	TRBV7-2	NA	TGTGCCAGCAGCTTCGGGACAGGAACCTACGAGCAGTACTTC	CASSFGTGTYEQYF
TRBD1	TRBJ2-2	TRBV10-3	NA	TGTGCCATCAGGGGACAGGGTGACACCGGGGAGCTGTTTTTT	CAIRGQGDTGELFF
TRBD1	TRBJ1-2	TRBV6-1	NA	TGTGCCAGCAGTAATGGACAGGGGCGGATTTATGGCTACACCTTC	CASSNGQGRIYGYTF
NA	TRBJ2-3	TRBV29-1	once	TGCAGCGTCGAGGGCTTAGCCCCCTACACAGATACGCAGTATTTT	CSVEGLAPYTDTQYF
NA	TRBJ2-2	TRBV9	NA	TGTGCCAGCAGCTTTAGCGGCATAAACACCGGGGAGCTGTTTTTT	CASSFSGINTGELFF